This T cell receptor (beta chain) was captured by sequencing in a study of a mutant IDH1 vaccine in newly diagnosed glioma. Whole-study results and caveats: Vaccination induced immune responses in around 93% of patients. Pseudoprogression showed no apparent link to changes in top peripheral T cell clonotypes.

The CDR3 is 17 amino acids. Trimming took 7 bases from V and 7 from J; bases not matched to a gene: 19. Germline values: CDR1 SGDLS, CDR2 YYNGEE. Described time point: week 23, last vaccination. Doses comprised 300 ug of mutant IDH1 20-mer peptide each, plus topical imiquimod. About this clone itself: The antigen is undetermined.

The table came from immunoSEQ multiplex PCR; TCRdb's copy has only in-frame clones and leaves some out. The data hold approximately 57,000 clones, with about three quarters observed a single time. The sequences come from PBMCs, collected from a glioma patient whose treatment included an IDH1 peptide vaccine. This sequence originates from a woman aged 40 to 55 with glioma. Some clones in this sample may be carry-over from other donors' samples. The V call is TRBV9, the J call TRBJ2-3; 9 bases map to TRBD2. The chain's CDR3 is CASGPAGLAVGGNTQYF. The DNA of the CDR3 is TGTGCCAGCGGCCCGGCGGGACTAGCAGTGGGTGGGAATACGCAGTATTTT.